This T cell receptor beta chain was obtained from a study of CD8+CD57+ T cells in acquired aplastic anemia. CDR1 and CDR2 (germline): DFQATT, SNEGSKA (reference sequence). V dropped 3 bases and J dropped 0; count of bases not matched to a gene: 3. This CDR3 contains 14 residues. Only patients with CD8+CD57+ cell expansion on flow cytometry were chosen for sequencing. Every patient was diagnosed with severe acquired aplastic anemia. The blood sampling took place in patients who had so far received no therapy. This clonotype was detected many times. Antigen specificity is unknown. Genomic DNA was employed as the template in profiling TCR beta VDJ and CDR3. MiXCR, run by TCRdb on the reads, gives a single entry per CDR3 protein. The table lists 450,000 to 600,000 distinct CDR3 sequences, more than 25% of them singletons, with 0.82% in the top ten. Overall study findings and caveats: Shared by patients and controls, 25 to 30 CD8+ CDR3s were abundant in patients.

The sequence was obtained from a human donor with aplastic anemia. Sequencing input: sorted CD4+, CD8+, or CD8+CD57+ T cells (not recorded which) from PBMCs. The rearrangement joins TRBV20-1 to TRBJ2-7, with 9 bases that match TRBD2. Here the CDR3 DNA reads TGCAGTGCTAGGAAGCGGGAGGACTCCTACGAGCAGTACTTC. Residues: CSARKREDSYEQYF.